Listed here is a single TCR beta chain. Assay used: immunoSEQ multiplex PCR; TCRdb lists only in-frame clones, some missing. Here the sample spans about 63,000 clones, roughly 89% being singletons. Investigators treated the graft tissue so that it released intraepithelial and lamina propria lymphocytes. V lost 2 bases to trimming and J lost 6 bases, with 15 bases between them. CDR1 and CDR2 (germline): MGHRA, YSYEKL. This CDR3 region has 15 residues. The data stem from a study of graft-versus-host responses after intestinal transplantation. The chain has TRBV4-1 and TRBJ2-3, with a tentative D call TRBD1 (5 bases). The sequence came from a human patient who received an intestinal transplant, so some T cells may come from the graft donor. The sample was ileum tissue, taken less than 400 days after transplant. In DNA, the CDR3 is TGCGCCAGCAGCCAACAACCAGGGATTCGTGATACGCAGTATTTT. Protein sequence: CASSQQPGIRDTQYF.